This T cell receptor beta chain was identified in a study of cytomegalovirus exposure and HLA in healthy donors. Across the study: The 90 to 150 validation repertoires used a platform that matched the one used for the roughly 650 first-cohort repertoires, as a later analysis reported.

The assay was immunoSEQ multiplex PCR, and TCRdb's table has in-frame clones only and misses some. The sample has about 240,000 clones, approximately 84% seen once. Trimming left V 5 bases short and J 3 bases short, with 14 bases between. The length of the CDR3 is 14 residues. Germline V CDR1 and CDR2: SGHVS, FQNEAQ. The chain carries TRBV7-8 and TRBJ2-7, with D possibly being TRBD1 (6 bases). The sequence came from a woman aged 30 to 39 in good health and CMV-seropositive. Sequenced material: PBMCs. In nucleotides, the CDR3 is TGTGCCAGCAGCCCACGGACAGAGGACTACGAGCAGTACTTC. Protein sequence: CASSPRTEDYEQYF.